This T cell receptor beta chain was observed in a study of a mutant IDH1 vaccine in newly diagnosed glioma. Whole-study results and caveats: With respect to changes in top peripheral T cell clonotypes, pseudoprogression seemed unrelated.

The time point is: week 11, during vaccination. In every dose of vaccine, 300 ug of mutant IDH1 20-mer peptide was given alongside topical imiquimod. The V and J ends lost 7 bases and 5 bases respectively, with 14 bases between them. Germline CDR1 reads MNHEY; CDR2 reads SVGAGI. This CDR3 has 14 amino acids. A remark on this clone: Its antigen remains unknown.

The method was immunoSEQ multiplex PCR; TCRdb's version includes in-frame clones alone and lacks a portion of them. The profile shows around 66,000 clones, around 80% of them singletons. The chain employs TRBV6-5 and TRBJ2-2; TRBD1 is a possible D gene (5 bases). The clonotype was recovered from a man over 45 with glioma. The input for sequencing was PBMCs, taken from a glioma patient whose treatment included an IDH1 peptide vaccine. CDR3: CASTIIQGTGELFF. In nucleotides, the CDR3 is TGTGCCAGCACCATAATTCAGGGAACCGGGGAGCTGTTTTTT.